A selection of T cell receptor beta chains follows, all from one sample in a study of T cell responses to AZD1222 COVID-19 vaccine. Sequencing used immunoSEQ multiplex PCR; TCRdb keeps in-frame clones, though not all of them. The sample holds roughly 82,000 clones, approximately 84% seen once. The sample here was peripheral blood, taken on day 0 of AZD1222 vaccination. These receptors came from an adult in good health. Each CDR3 is given with its conserved first and last residue. The order of the fields is V gene, D gene, J gene, clone size, CDR3 protein, CDR3 DNA. The D gene is left open where the match is weak. A clone size is listed for some rows: how often the clone was seen (once, few, many), or a class if it is expanded.

TRBV28,NA,TRBJ1-1,NA,CASTSPGVSNTEAFF,TGTGCCAGCACCTCCCCCGGGGTCTCGAACACTGAAGCTTTCTTT
TRBV7-9,TRBD1,TRBJ1-1,NA,CASSLGQGNTEAFF,TGTGCCAGCAGCTTGGGACAGGGGAACACTGAAGCTTTCTTT
TRBV2,TRBD1,TRBJ2-2,NA,CASTGQGTGELFF,TGTGCCAGCACCGGACAGGGGACCGGGGAGCTGTTTTTT
TRBV6-5,NA,TRBJ1-2,medium-sized,CASSYVGGHGYTF,TGTGCCAGCAGTTACGTTGGGGGGCATGGCTACACCTTC
TRBV27,NA,TRBJ1-4,NA,CASRLNEKLFF,TGTGCCAGCAGGCTCAATGAAAAACTGTTTTTT
TRBV7-8,TRBD2,TRBJ2-5,NA,CASGRAGEETQYF,TGTGCCAGCGGCCGAGCGGGGGAAGAGACCCAGTACTTC
TRBV5-1,NA,TRBJ1-4,NA,CASSLAYGFNEKLFF,TGCGCCAGCAGCTTGGCCTACGGATTTAATGAAAAACTGTTTTTT
TRBV18,TRBD1,TRBJ1-4,NA,CASSPQYDQGAEEKLFF,TGTGCCAGCTCACCGCAGTATGACCAGGGGGCCGAAGAAAAACTGTTTTTT
TRBV10-3,NA,TRBJ2-7,once,CAISQGPRSSYEQYF,TGTGCCATCAGCCAGGGACCCAGGAGCTCCTACGAGCAGTACTTC
TRBV19,NA,TRBJ1-1,NA,CASRTLNTEAFF,TGTGCCAGTAGGACCCTGAACACTGAAGCTTTCTTT
TRBV7-3,NA,TRBJ1-1,NA,CASSLGRGRRMGVRDTEAFF,TGTGCCAGCAGCCTGGGCAGGGGCCGCAGGATGGGGGTACGAGACACTGAAGCTTTCTTT
TRBV3-1/TRBV3-2,TRBD2,TRBJ2-1,NA,CASSHAGSGGASEVF,TGTGCCAGCAGCCACGCTGGTAGCGGGGGGGCTTCCGAGGTCTTC
TRBV15,TRBD1,TRBJ2-7,NA,CATSTRETGREQYF,TGTGCCACCAGCACAAGGGAGACAGGGCGCGAGCAGTACTTC
TRBV28,NA,TRBJ1-2,NA,CASSPVTLSYGYTF,TGTGCCAGCAGTCCTGTGACATTGAGCTATGGCTACACCTTC
TRBV28,NA,TRBJ2-7,NA,CASSLDGGKEDEQYF,TGTGCCAGCAGTTTAGACGGAGGGAAGGAGGACGAGCAGTACTTC
TRBV7-9,NA,TRBJ1-1,NA,CASSFDSNTEAFF,TGTGCCAGCAGCTTCGACAGCAACACTGAAGCTTTCTTT
TRBV6-5,NA,TRBJ2-7,NA,CASKERWSSYEQYF,TGTGCCAGCAAGGAGCGGTGGAGCTCCTACGAGCAGTACTTC
TRBV7-3,NA,TRBJ2-1,NA,CASSNRAPPNEQFF,TGTGCCAGCAGCAACCGGGCTCCTCCGAATGAGCAGTTCTTC
TRBV5-1,NA,TRBJ2-5,few,CASSLSGVNQETQYF,TGCGCCAGCAGCTTGAGCGGAGTAAACCAAGAGACCCAGTACTTC
TRBV3-1/TRBV3-2,TRBD1,TRBJ1-2,NA,CASSPRTGGNGYTF,TGTGCCAGCAGCCCGAGGACAGGGGGCAATGGCTACACCTTC
TRBV3-1/TRBV3-2,NA,TRBJ1-1,NA,CASRGVNTEAFF,TGTGCCAGCCGGGGCGTTAACACTGAAGCTTTCTTT
TRBV5-1,NA,TRBJ1-4,NA,CASSVGTATNEKLFF,TGCGCCAGCAGCGTCGGTACCGCAACTAATGAAAAACTGTTTTTT
TRBV7-7,TRBD1,TRBJ2-2,NA,CASSLMRQGPNTGELFF,TGTGCTAGCAGCTTAATGAGACAGGGGCCGAACACCGGGGAGCTGTTTTTT
TRBV6-6,NA,TRBJ2-7,NA,CASSSLHEQYF,TGTGCCAGCAGTTCACTCCACGAGCAGTACTTC
TRBV7-9,NA,TRBJ1-6,NA,CASSLARGGNSYNSPLHF,TGTGCCAGCAGCTTAGCGCGGGGAGGAAACTCCTATAATTCACCCCTCCACTTT
TRBV18,TRBD1,TRBJ1-4,few,CASSPTRSGGVNEKLFF,TGTGCCAGCTCACCCACCCGATCAGGGGGTGTTAATGAAAAACTGTTTTTT
TRBV9,NA,TRBJ1-1,few,CASSPQGGLMNTEAFF,TGTGCCAGCAGCCCCCAGGGAGGACTGATGAACACTGAAGCTTTCTTT
TRBV24-1,NA,TRBJ2-2,NA,CATASGMNTGELFF,TGTGCCACCGCCTCGGGGATGAACACCGGGGAGCTGTTTTTT
TRBV6-1,TRBD1,TRBJ2-7,NA,CASSDRGSSYEQYF,TGTGCCAGCAGTGACAGGGGGAGCTCCTACGAGCAGTACTTC
TRBV4-1,NA,TRBJ2-2,once,CASSQDTGRTNTGELFF,TGCGCCAGCAGCCAAGATACCGGACGTACGAACACCGGGGAGCTGTTTTTT
TRBV5-1,TRBD1,TRBJ1-2,few,CASSPWTGTNYGYTF,TGCGCCAGCAGCCCTTGGACAGGTACGAACTATGGCTACACCTTC
TRBV27,NA,TRBJ2-7,few,CASSLFGGPAYEQYF,TGTGCCAGCAGTTTATTCGGCGGTCCGGCCTACGAGCAGTACTTC
TRBV19,TRBD1,TRBJ2-7,NA,CASPRVGQGFSYEQYF,TGTGCCAGTCCCAGGGTGGGACAGGGGTTCTCCTACGAGCAGTACTTC
TRBV10-1,NA,TRBJ2-7,NA,CASSEASCPPHRRCYEQYF,TGCGCCAGCAGTGAGGCCTCGTGCCCCCCACACCGCCGGTGTTACGAGCAGTACTTC
TRBV6-5,TRBD1,TRBJ1-3,NA,CASSYLGTGVGNTIYF,TGTGCCAGCAGTTACTTAGGGACAGGGGTTGGAAACACCATATATTTT
TRBV7-6,NA,TRBJ1-5,NA,CASSLNSWDQPQHF,TGTGCCAGCAGCTTAAATTCTTGGGATCAGCCCCAGCATTTT
TRBV6-2/TRBV6-3,NA,TRBJ1-5,NA,CASSYRNQPQHF,TGTGCCAGCAGTTACAGGAATCAGCCCCAGCATTTT
TRBV24-1,TRBD1,TRBJ2-7,NA,CATAGQGASSYEQYF,TGTGCCACCGCGGGACAGGGGGCGAGCTCCTACGAGCAGTACTTC
TRBV6-5,TRBD2,TRBJ2-2,few,CASSYLGGLTGELFF,TGTGCCAGCAGTTACTTGGGGGGACTAACCGGGGAGCTGTTTTTT
TRBV5-8,TRBD1,TRBJ1-1,NA,CASSPGTGAFEAFF,TGTGCCAGCAGCCCCGGGACAGGAGCCTTCGAAGCTTTCTTT
TRBV5-1,TRBD1,TRBJ1-1,NA,CASSFTGTGNTEAFF,TGCGCCAGCAGCTTTACCGGGACAGGGAACACTGAAGCTTTCTTT
TRBV4-1,NA,TRBJ1-1,NA,CASSQVSRGTEAFF,TGCGCCAGCAGCCAAGTGAGTAGGGGCACTGAAGCTTTCTTT
TRBV6-5,NA,TRBJ1-1,few,CASSYSTVGVNTEAFF,TGTGCCAGCAGTTACTCGACGGTCGGGGTGAACACTGAAGCTTTCTTT
TRBV7-2,NA,TRBJ2-7,once,CASSRRGLDEQYF,TGTGCCAGCAGCCGACGGGGTCTTGACGAGCAGTACTTC
TRBV7-6,TRBD1,TRBJ1-5,NA,CASSLYSDRGEGNQPQHF,TGTGCCAGCAGCTTATATTCGGACAGGGGGGAAGGCAATCAGCCCCAGCATTTT
TRBV7-9,TRBD2,TRBJ2-3,once,CASSFGTTHTDTQYF,TGTGCCAGCAGCTTTGGGACTACTCACACAGATACGCAGTATTTT
TRBV24-1,NA,TRBJ1-5,NA,CATSVGAGNQPQHF,TGTGCCACCAGTGTAGGGGCGGGCAATCAGCCCCAGCATTTT
TRBV3-1/TRBV3-2,NA,TRBJ1-5,NA,CASSQDLGGSNQPQHF,TGTGCCAGCAGCCAAGATCTCGGGGGATCAAATCAGCCCCAGCATTTT
TRBV27,NA,TRBJ1-6,NA,CASSLRGGQGPNSPLHF,TGTGCCAGCAGTTTAAGGGGTGGGCAGGGGCCTAATTCACCCCTCCACTTT
TRBV18,NA,TRBJ1-2,NA,CASSPSTPGGYTF,TGTGCCAGCTCACCCTCGACACCGGGGGGCTACACCTTC
TRBV11-2,NA,TRBJ1-1,NA,CASSSLGYLNTEAFF,TGTGCCAGCAGCTCCCTCGGCTATCTGAACACTGAAGCTTTCTTT
TRBV25-1,NA,TRBJ1-2,few,CASGANYGYTF,TGTGCCAGCGGGGCCAACTATGGCTACACCTTC
TRBV7-2,NA,TRBJ1-4,NA,CASSFRDGNEKLFF,TGTGCCAGCAGCTTCCGGGACGGAAATGAAAAACTGTTTTTT